Detailed here is one T cell receptor (beta chain). V was trimmed by 0 bases and J by 7 bases, leaving 16 bases between them. Germline values: CDR1 MGHRA, CDR2 YSYEKL. This CDR3 spans 16 amino acids. This entry is derived from a study of T cells after somatic rescue of genetic block. The assay was immunoSEQ multiplex PCR, and TCRdb's table has in-frame clones only and misses some. This repertoire shows about 67,000 clones, 92% found once; its top ten account for around 2.8%. The chain has TRBV4-1 and TRBJ2-1; weak D call: TRBD2 (6 bases). The source material was peripheral blood mononuclear cells (PBMCs). This sequence was found in a man aged 35 to 55. CDR3 amino acids: CASSQDTPGTGNEQFF. DNA for the CDR3: TGCGCCAGCAGCCAAGATACGCCAGGGACTGGGAATGAGCAGTTCTTC.